The rows below give T cell receptor beta chains drawn from one sample of a study of OX40 agonist ivuxolimab in advanced cancers. TCRdb keeps only in-frame clones here, not all; method: immunoSEQ multiplex PCR. This repertoire shows roughly 48,000 clones, around nine tenths found once; its top ten account for roughly a third. This material consisted of CD4+ or CD8+ T cells sorted from blood, taken in a trial of the OX40 agonist ivuxolimab. These receptors came from an adult with an advanced solid tumor such as melanoma, head and neck, liver or kidney cancer. The CDR3 runs from the conserved cysteine through the conserved F or W. Fields, in order: D gene, clone size, J gene, V gene, CDR3 DNA, CDR3 protein. The D gene is left open where the match is weak. Rows may omit the clone size; those that give it use once, few, many or a size class.

. | once | TRBJ2-1 | TRBV13 | TGTGCCAGCACCTTCGGGGCTTCCTACAATGAGCAGTTCTTC | CASTFGASYNEQFF
TRBD2 | once | TRBJ2-1 | TRBV9 | TGTGCCAGCAGCGTAGTAACGGGGACTAGCGGGATAGGCAATGAGCAGTTCTTC | CASSVVTGTSGIGNEQFF
. | . | TRBJ2-7 | TRBV6-1 | TGTGCCAGCAGTGACAGGGGAAATTCCTACGAGCAGTACTTC | CASSDRGNSYEQYF
. | . | TRBJ2-1 | TRBV7-8 | TGTGCCAGCAGCCCAGAACATTCCTACAATGAGCAGTTCTTC | CASSPEHSYNEQFF
TRBD2 | . | TRBJ2-7 | TRBV27 | TGTGCCAGCAGCCATAGCGGGGGGTCCTACGAGCAGTACTTC | CASSHSGGSYEQYF
TRBD1 | . | TRBJ2-7 | TRBV19 | TGTGCCAGTAGTATGGGGACAGGGGACTCCTACGAGCAGTACTTC | CASSMGTGDSYEQYF
. | . | TRBJ2-7 | TRBV11-2 | TGTGCCAGCAGCTCCATCTTAGTAGGGAGTTTGAACTACGAGCAGTACTTC | CASSSILVGSLNYEQYF
. | few | TRBJ1-2 | TRBV5-4 | TGTGCCAGCAGCTTCCAACACAGGGCGGGGTATGGCTACACCTTC | CASSFQHRAGYGYTF
TRBD2 | . | TRBJ2-1 | TRBV7-9 | TGTGCCAGCAGCTTAGTAGCGGGAGGGTTCAATGAGCAGTTCTTC | CASSLVAGGFNEQFF
TRBD2 | . | TRBJ2-2 | TRBV14 | TGTGCCAGCAGCCAAGAATCGCTAGCGGGGGGGCCTACCACCGGGGAGCTGTTTTTT | CASSQESLAGGPTTGELFF
. | . | TRBJ2-7 | TRBV19 | TGTGCCAGTAACTTGGACGGGCACTCCTACGAGCAGTACTTC | CASNLDGHSYEQYF
. | . | TRBJ1-1 | TRBV7-4 | TGTGCCAGCACCTCCCCAGGGGTCAGGTTAATTTGGTATAGCACTGAAGCTTTCTTT | CASTSPGVRLIWYSTEAFF
. | . | TRBJ2-5 | TRBV5-4 | TGTGCCAGCAGCTCGGGCCAGATAATCCAAGAGACCCAGTACTTC | CASSSGQIIQETQYF
. | . | TRBJ1-4 | TRBV27 | TGTGCCAGCAGTTTGGGAGGGGGACCCGAAAAACTGTTTTTT | CASSLGGGPEKLFF
. | . | TRBJ1-1 | TRBV27 | TGTGCCAGCAGTTTGGGCCCCTACACTGAAGCTTTCTTT | CASSLGPYTEAFF
TRBD1 | . | TRBJ2-7 | TRBV25-1 | TGTGCCAGCGGGATCGGTGCGGACAGGGTCCCCTACGAGCAGTACTTC | CASGIGADRVPYEQYF
TRBD2 | once | TRBJ2-1 | TRBV5-8 | TGTGCCAGCAGCTCCGGACTAGCATCCTACAATGAGCAGTTCTTC | CASSSGLASYNEQFF
. | . | TRBJ2-7 | TRBV19 | TGTGCCAGTAACCCTCCCTCACACACAGGTGGTAGAATGGGCGAGCAGTACTTC | CASNPPSHTGGRMGEQYF
TRBD2 | . | TRBJ2-3 | TRBV15 | TGTGCCACCAGTGGAGGACTAGCGGGAATGACAGATACGCAGTATTTT | CATSGGLAGMTDTQYF
TRBD1 | . | TRBJ2-2 | TRBV27 | TGTGCCAGCACCCCCGGGACAGGGGTTAACGGGGAGCTGTTTTTT | CASTPGTGVNGELFF
TRBD2 | . | TRBJ2-5 | TRBV14 | TGTGCCAGCAGCCAAGATGCGGGGCGACTAGCAGAGACCCAGTACTTC | CASSQDAGRLAETQYF
. | . | TRBJ1-2 | TRBV29-1 | TGCAGCGTTGAGTCGAACAACTATGGCTACACCTTC | CSVESNNYGYTF
. | . | TRBJ2-5 | TRBV9 | TGTGCCAGCAGCGTAGCTGTACAGCAAGAGACCCAGTACTTC | CASSVAVQQETQYF
. | few | TRBJ1-1 | TRBV19 | TGTGCCAGTAGTACCGGCACAGGATACACTGAAGCTTTCTTT | CASSTGTGYTEAFF
. | once | TRBJ2-7 | TRBV11-1 | TGTGCCAGCAGCTTAGGGTCCGCCTCCTACGAGCAGTACTTC | CASSLGSASYEQYF
. | . | TRBJ2-7 | TRBV28 | TGTGCCAGCAGTTTCAGCGGGACAGCCTTTTCCGTCTACGAGCAGTACTTC | CASSFSGTAFSVYEQYF
. | . | TRBJ2-5 | TRBV5-4 | TGTGCCAGCAGCTCGGACCGGGACTCATCGGAGACCCAGTACTTC | CASSSDRDSSETQYF
TRBD2 | . | TRBJ2-1 | TRBV30 | TGTGCCTTCTCAGCCGGGACTAGCGCCAATGAGCAGTTCTTC | CAFSAGTSANEQFF
. | . | TRBJ2-3 | TRBV7-9 | TGTGCCAGCAGCTTAGTAGCGGCCACAGATACGCAGTATTTT | CASSLVAATDTQYF
TRBD2 | . | TRBJ2-2 | TRBV7-6 | TGTGCCAGCAGCTTAGCGCCTCTAGCGGCGAACACCGGGGAGCTGTTTTTT | CASSLAPLAANTGELFF
. | . | TRBJ2-1 | TRBV11-3 | TGTGCCAGCAGCTTAGATCCCCAGGGACCCTACAATGAGCAGTTCTTC | CASSLDPQGPYNEQFF
. | . | TRBJ1-3 | TRBV7-9 | TGTGCCAGCAGCTCGACACTTGGAAACACCATATATTTT | CASSSTLGNTIYF
. | . | TRBJ2-5 | TRBV27 | TGTGCCAGCAGTTTAGTGGCAGCTCAAGAGACCCAGTACTTC | CASSLVAAQETQYF
TRBD1 | few | TRBJ1-5 | TRBV19 | TGTGCCAGTAGTACCGGACAGGGGGCTCAGCCCCAGCATTTT | CASSTGQGAQPQHF
TRBD2 | . | TRBJ2-1 | TRBV5-6 | TGTGCCAGCAGCTTGGGACTAGCGGGAGGTGAGAGTGAGCAGTTCTTC | CASSLGLAGGESEQFF
TRBD1 | . | TRBJ2-7 | TRBV14 | TGTGCCAGCAGCCAATTGACAGGGGCTCTGTCCTACGAGCAGTACTTC | CASSQLTGALSYEQYF
. | . | TRBJ2-2 | TRBV29-1 | TGCAGCGTCCGCGGGTACACCGGGGAGCTGTTTTTT | CSVRGYTGELFF
. | . | TRBJ1-5 | TRBV27 | TGTGCCAGTTCCCCGCGACTTGGCAATCAGCCCCAGCATTTT | CASSPRLGNQPQHF